The 11 T cell receptor beta chains below come from one sample, sequenced in a study of blood T cell repertoires in COVID-19. Repertoires were generated with immunoSEQ multiplex PCR, while TCRdb's copy carries only in-frame clones and drops some. The data show 55,000 to 80,000 clones, with more than 70% seen just once and roughly 5.3% held by the top ten. The sequenced material came from peripheral blood. The receptors were gathered from a man aged 50-59 years with active COVID-19.

The chain joins TRBV7-9 to TRBJ1-3; D perhaps matches TRBD1 (5 bases). CDR1 SEHNR and CDR2 FQNEAQ come from the germline V gene (reference sequence). V lost 1 base and J 0 bases, leaving 10 bases between the germline ends. This CDR3 region has 16 residues. CDR3 loop: CASSLGDSLSGNTIYF. CDR3 in DNA: TGTGCCAGCAGCTTAGGAGACAGTCTCTCTGGAAACACCATATATTTT.

J is TRBJ2-7 and V is TRBV27, with D possibly matching TRBD1 (5 bases). The CDR3 totals 14 residues. The ends were cut back, 3 bases at V and 4 bases at J, with 13 bases in the middle. CDR1 is MNHEY, CDR2 SMNVEV, per germline (reference sequence). The CDR3 reads CASSFQGSTYEQYF. CDR3 nucleotides: TGTGCCAGCAGTTTTCAGGGATCAACTTACGAGCAGTACTTC.

This chain links TRBV7-2 with TRBJ2-2; 11 nucleotides line up with TRBD2. This CDR3 region has 14 residues. J gave up 10 bases and V 5 bases, and 6 bases lay outside the gene matches. Germline V gives CDR1 SGHTA, CDR2 FQGNSA. The CDR3 spells CASSVGLAGPELFF. As DNA, the CDR3 is TGTGCCAGCAGCGTAGGACTAGCGGGTCCGGAGCTGTTTTTT.

The chain couples TRBV19 to TRBJ2-5, with D perhaps TRBD1 (6 bases). V lost 7 bases to trimming and J lost 1 base, with 10 bases between them. The CDR3 consists of 13 residues. CDR1 is LNHDA and CDR2 is SQIVND in the germline V gene (reference sequence). CDR3 region: CASNDRFQETQYF. CDR3 DNA: TGTGCCAGTAATGACAGGTTCCAAGAGACCCAGTACTTC.

This clone was seen a single time. CDR3 bases: TGTGCCAGTAGTATAGATGGACTAGCGGCCACCACAGATACGCAGTATTTT. Protein sequence: CASSIDGLAATTDTQYF. The chain joins TRBV19 to TRBJ2-3; TRBD2 aligns across 10 bases. This CDR3 has 17 amino acids. Trimming took 0 bases from V and 2 from J; bases not matched to a gene: 5. CDR1 and CDR2 from the germline V gene are LNHDA and SQIVND (reference sequence). The full variable domain, completed using reference TRBV19 and TRBJ2-3, is DGGITQSPKYLFRKEGQNVTLSCEQNLNHDAMYWYRQDPGQGLRLIYYSQIVNDFQKGDIAEGYSVSREKKESFPLTVTSAQKNPTAFYLCASSIDGLAATTDTQYFGPGTRLTVL.

The genes are TRBV24-1 and TRBJ1-2, with D possibly TRBD1 on 5 matching bases. In germline, CDR1 is KGHDR, CDR2 SFDVKD. Between the trimmed V and J ends, which lost 6 bases and 4 bases, there was a span of 11 bases. CDR3 length equals 13 residues. The CDR3 sequence is CATSQGALYGYTF. The CDR3 DNA follows: TGTGCCACCAGTCAGGGTGCCCTCTATGGCTACACCTTC.

The rearrangement uses TRBV11-2 and TRBJ2-5; D is perhaps TRBD2 (5 bases). Germline V gene sequence: CDR1 SGHAT, CDR2 FQNNGV. There are 13 residues in the CDR3. V was pared by 5 bases and J by 9 bases, with 16 bases between. The CDR3 loop reads CASSPPGRGSQYF. The DNA for the CDR3 is TGTGCCAGCAGCCCGCCGGGGAGAGGGTCCCAGTACTTC.

The chain combines TRBV7-2 with TRBJ2-1; TRBD2 matches at 8 bases. The CDR3 is 13 residues long. The germline V gene has CDR1 SGHTA and CDR2 FQGNSA. After removal of 1 base from V and 15 bases from J, the junction contained 8 bases not matched to a gene. CDR3: CASSLGREVAGFF. The CDR3 DNA is TGTGCCAGCAGCTTAGGGCGGGAGGTCGCTGGGTTCTTC.

This clone was found once. The rearrangement joins TRBV19 to TRBJ2-7; D is perhaps TRBD1 (7 bases). The germline CDR1 and CDR2 sequences are LNHDA and SQIVND (reference sequence). The CDR3 is 17 amino acids. V lost 3 bases and J lost 1, with 19 bases in between. CDR3 sequence (DNA): TGTGCCAGTAGTATGCGGGAAGTTGGGGACAGATCCTACGAGCAGTACTTC. This translates into CASSMREVGDRSYEQYF.

Only a few counts were recorded for this clone. The chain uses TRBV4-1 and TRBJ1-3; no clear D. Trimming shortened V by 1 base and J by 4 bases, and 11 bases separated the two germline ends. The CDR3 sequence is 15 residues long. CDR1 and CDR2 (germline): MGHRA, YSYEKL. This chain's CDR3 is CASSQAAGGGNTIYF. CDR3 DNA sequence: TGCGCCAGCAGCCAAGCAGCGGGTGGAGGAAACACCATATATTTT.

CDR3 DNA sequence: TGTGCCAGCAGCCCAGTTCAGGATGAGCAGTTCTTC. Translation gives CASSPVQDEQFF. The rearrangement uses TRBV11-2 and TRBJ2-1; D gene uncertain. This CDR3 has 12 amino acids. The germline V gene encodes CDR1 SGHAT and CDR2 FQNNGV. V was shortened by 5 bases and J by 8 bases, with 10 bases between the two germline ends.